This TCR beta chain was profiled in a study of T-cell memory formation after mild COVID-19. TCRdb reprocessed the 5' RACE reads with MiXCR, giving one entry per CDR3 protein. The data show 190,000 or so distinct CDR3 sequences, about a fifth seen once. Study-wide findings and caveats: Researchers found some responding clones in pre-infection memory, a sign that cross-reactive memory joined.

Germline lookup yields CDR1 MGHRA and CDR2 YSYEKL. The ends lost 4 bases at V and 10 bases at J; junction bases unmatched: 11. This CDR3 has 15 amino acids. Of note for this clonotype: What it binds is unknown.

The V and J genes are TRBV4-1 and TRBJ2-1; 9 bases agree with TRBD2. The receptor comes from an adult woman who had mild COVID-19 (a few samples of this study predate the infection). Cell type and time point are not known. Source material: PBMCs or a T cell subset sorted from them (not recorded which). CDR3 sequence reads: CASSRPSGRPGEQFF. The CDR3 region has the DNA TGCGCCAGCAGCCGTCCCAGCGGGAGGCCCGGGGAGCAGTTCTTC.